These 17 T cell receptor beta chains were sequenced from one sample in a study of cytomegalovirus exposure and HLA in healthy donors. The PCR was carried out with 60 Vbeta primers and 13 Jbeta primers. The repertoire was sequenced with immunoSEQ multiplex PCR; TCRdb's copy has only in-frame clones and lacks some. The table lists fewer than 110,000 clones, roughly 80% of them singletons. The sequenced sample consisted of PBMCs. These receptor sequences come from a man aged 30 to 45 in good health and CMV-seropositive.

The CDR3 spells CASSVDPAGSNTEAFF. In DNA, the CDR3 is TGTGCCAGCAGTGTGGATCCGGCGGGTTCGAACACTGAAGCTTTCTTT. V is TRBV2 and J is TRBJ1-1, with D unclear. The CDR3 totals 16 residues. Trimming cost V 4 bases and J 1 base, with 16 bases left between them. Germline CDR1 is SNHLY and CDR2 is FYNNEI.

This clone was observed once. Germline and junction disagree at one end, which may indicate a read error. The V and J genes are TRBV7-9 and TRBJ1-5; 8 nucleotides line up with TRBD1. This CDR3 has 15 residues. Germline CDR1 SEHNR, CDR2 FQNEAQ (reference sequence). CDR3 in DNA: TGTTCCAGCAGCCGTTCGGGACAGGGCAATCAGCCCCAGCATTTT. Protein product: CSSSRSGQGNQPQHF.

The V and J genes are TRBV7-9 and TRBJ2-5; weak D call: TRBD2 (6 bases). The germline gives CDR1 SEHNR, CDR2 FQNEAQ (reference sequence). The CDR3 totals 15 residues. Trimming pared 4 bases from V and 6 bases from J, leaving 18 bases between. The CDR3, as DNA: TGTGCCAGCAGCTCTTACCGGGAGACCCTGCAGACCCAGTACTTC. It translates to CASSSYRETLQTQYF.

J is TRBJ2-3 and V is TRBV7-9, with 7 nucleotides matching TRBD2. This CDR3 contains 16 residues. The V gene end was trimmed by 2 bases and the J gene end by 5 bases; junction bases not matched to a gene: 10. CDR1 is SEHNR, CDR2 FQNEAQ, per germline (reference sequence). DNA of the CDR3: TGTGCCAGCAGCTTAATGAGTCGGACGGGGGGAGATACGCAGTATTTT. It encodes CASSLMSRTGGDTQYF.

V gene TRBV5-1 combines with J gene TRBJ2-5; 7 bases are a match to TRBD2. The CDR3 runs 13 residues. V shed 6 bases, J shed 3 bases, and the junction held 5 bases outside the gene matches. Per the germline V gene, CDR1 is SGHRS and CDR2 is YFSETQ. The CDR3: CASTLGGKETQYF. The DNA of the CDR3 is TGCGCCAGCACCCTCGGGGGGAAAGAGACCCAGTACTTC.

The chain combines TRBV2 with TRBJ2-3, with 9 bases matching TRBD2. V shed 3 bases, J shed 1 base, and the junction held 5 bases outside the gene matches. CDR1 is SNHLY and CDR2 is FYNNEI in the germline V gene. CDR3 length equals 16 residues. In DNA, the CDR3 is TGTGCCAGCAGTGATTCTAGCGGGGCTCGCACAGATACGCAGTATTTT. This codes for CASSDSSGARTDTQYF.

This chain links TRBV5-6 with TRBJ1-1, with D possibly being TRBD1 (5 bases). V shed 7 bases and J shed 0 bases, with 13 bases lying between them. The CDR3 runs to 14 residues. Germline assignment: CDR1 SGHDT and CDR2 YYEEEE. The CDR3 is CASGRREVNTEAFF. The CDR3 DNA reads TGTGCCAGCGGGCGCAGGGAAGTGAACACTGAAGCTTTCTTT. Supplemented by reference TRBV5-6 and TRBJ1-1, the full variable domain reads DAGVTQSPTHLIKTRGQQVTLRCSPKSGHDTVSWYQQALGQGPQFIFQYYEEEERQRGNFPDRFSGHQFPNYSSELNVNALLLGDSALYLCASGRREVNTEAFFGQGTRLTVV.

V usage is TRBV6-5 and J usage is TRBJ1-6, with 8 bases fitting TRBD1. The V and J ends lost 6 bases and 7 bases, in that order; junction bases with no gene match: 8. CDR1 and CDR2 (germline): MNHEY, SVGAGI. This CDR3 has 15 residues. CDR3 loop: CASRLSGGRNSPLHF. In nucleotides, the CDR3 is TGTGCCAGCAGATTATCAGGGGGCAGGAATTCACCCCTCCACTTT.

V gene TRBV6-4 combines with J gene TRBJ1-1; 7 bases match TRBD1. V trimming: 6 bases; J trimming: 2 bases; junction bases outside the gene matches: 3. Germline CDR1 is MRHNA and CDR2 is SNTAGT. This CDR3 has 13 residues. CDR3 nucleotides: TGTGCCAGCAGGACAGGGCCTAACACTGAAGCTTTCTTT. Translating gives CASRTGPNTEAFF.

The chain joins TRBV19 to TRBJ2-3; 7 nucleotides align to TRBD2. Trimming removed 3 bases from V and 0 bases from J; junction bases left unmatched: 9. The germline V gene has CDR1 LNHDA and CDR2 SQIVND (reference sequence). The CDR3 is made up of 17 amino acids. The CDR3 bases are TGTGCCAGTAGTATTCCGGGGGGTTCTGCTAGCACAGATACGCAGTATTTT. Amino acid sequence: CASSIPGGSASTDTQYF.

The CDR3 region has the DNA TGTGCCAGCAGCGGAGGGCAGACGAATTCACCCCTCCACTTT. Amino acids: CASSGGQTNSPLHF. The chain carries TRBV9 and TRBJ1-6; D is uncertain. Germline CDR1 and CDR2: SGDLS and YYNGEE. This CDR3 comprises 14 residues. Trimming shortened V by 3 bases and J by 7 bases, and 11 bases separated the two germline ends.

V usage is TRBV1 and J usage is TRBJ2-5; the D call in the table, TRBD2, was not verified against the DNA. The DNA end favors TRBJ2-7, so the J call may be wrong. TRBV1 corresponds to a pseudogene. The CDR3 loop spans 17 amino acids. In DNA form, the CDR3 reads TGCACCAGCAGCCAACTTCCATTAGCGGGGGGGCGGAACGAGCAGTACTTC. Its protein product is CTSSQLPLAGGRNEQYF.

This clone was detected only a few times. One end of the junction does not line up with germline, which may come from a read error. The chain uses TRBV5-1 and TRBJ1-2; D is undetermined. Looked up from germline, CDR1 is SGHRS and CDR2 is YFSETQ. The CDR3 has 13 amino acids. CDR3 amino acids: CASSQGTIYGYTF. The DNA for the CDR3 is TGTGCCAGCAGCCAAGGAACTATCTATGGCTACACCTTC. Drawing the rest from reference TRBV5-1 and TRBJ1-2, the complete variable domain is KAGVTQTPRYLIKTRGQQVTLSCSPISGHRSVSWYQQTPGQGLQFLFEYFSETQRNKGNFPGRFSGRQFSNSRSEMNVSTLELGDSALYLCASSQGTIYGYTFGSGTRLTVV.

The rearrangement links TRBV11-2 to TRBJ2-7, with 7 bases fitting TRBD1. This CDR3 is built from 15 residues. The V and J ends lost 4 bases and 2 bases, in that order; junction bases with no gene match: 8. The germline V gene has CDR1 SGHAT and CDR2 FQNNGV. Written as DNA, the CDR3 is TGTGCCAGCAGCTCGACGACAGGGTTTGCCTACGAGCAGTACTTC. This sequence encodes CASSSTTGFAYEQYF.

The chain employs TRBV19 and TRBJ1-3; 7 positions match TRBD1. The V gene end was trimmed by 6 bases and the J gene end by 0 bases; junction bases not matched to a gene: 11. Germline V CDR1 and CDR2: LNHDA, SQIVND (reference sequence). The CDR3 extends over 17 amino acids. The CDR3 coding sequence is TGTGCCAGTAGCCGGGACAGAAGTACCTACTCTGGAAACACCATATATTTT. Translation gives CASSRDRSTYSGNTIYF.

The chain recombines TRBV7-6 with TRBJ1-1; 9 positions match TRBD1. Germline-derived CDR1 and CDR2 are SGHVS and FNYEAQ. Trimming cost V 4 bases and J 4 bases; bases outside gene matches: 7. This CDR3 region has 15 residues. CDR3 nucleotide sequence: TGTGCCAGCAGCTACGGACAGGGGTGGTCCACTGAAGCTTTCTTT. Its translation is CASSYGQGWSTEAFF.

The V and J genes are TRBV7-6 and TRBJ2-1, with 8 nucleotides matching TRBD1. CDR1 is SGHVS, CDR2 FNYEAQ, per germline. This CDR3 has 14 residues. V shed 6 bases, J shed 5 bases, and the junction held 6 bases outside the gene matches. For the CDR3, the DNA is TGTGCCAGCAGTACTCCGGGACAGGACAATGAGCAGTTCTTC. Translating gives CASSTPGQDNEQFF. The full variable domain, rest sourced from reference TRBV7-6 and TRBJ2-1, is GAGVSQSPRYKVTKRGQDVALRCDPISGHVSLYWYRQALGQGPEFLTYFNYEAQQDKSGLPNDRFSAERPEGSISTLTIQRTEQRDSAMYRCASSTPGQDNEQFFGPGTRLTVL.